This T cell receptor (beta chain) is from a study of T-cell reconstitution after alpha-beta-depleted transplantation in children. Unique molecular identifiers tagged the TCRbeta library. TCRdb ran MiXCR on the PCR reads and lists one entry per CDR3 protein. The sample records approximately 340,000 distinct CDR3 sequences, about a tenth being singletons. Germline V gene data show CDR1 as SGHTA and CDR2 as FQGNSA. The CDR3 runs 13 residues. Trimming removed 3 bases from V and 5 bases from J, with 8 bases in between. Source: PBMCs from the stem cell graft donor, taken from the stem cell graft. The clonotype originates from a human donor who donated a stem cell graft to a child with acute lymphoblastic leukemia. This rearrangement joins TRBV7-2 to TRBJ2-1; no reliable D call. CDR3 sequence: CASSFIGNNEQFF. The CDR3 coding sequence is TGTGCCAGCAGCTTTATCGGTAACAATGAGCAGTTCTTC.